This T cell receptor (beta chain) emerged from a study of pediatric ulcerative colitis. The rectum was sampled with one to two pinch biopsies at colonoscopy. The CDR3 runs 13 residues. CDR1 and CDR2 (germline): SGHRS, YFSETQ. Deletions cut 1 base from V and 7 bases from J, with 10 bases between. This clone was counted a single time. The data were produced by immunoSEQ multiplex PCR, yet TCRdb's version contains in-frame clones alone and is incomplete. The sample contains 30,000 to 35,000 clones, 80% to 85% of which appear only once. This receptor was taken from a boy aged 5 to 17 with mild ulcerative colitis. The chain carries TRBV5-1 and TRBJ2-3; tentatively, D is TRBD2 (6 bases). Sequenced sample: gut tissue. The CDR3 DNA is TGCGCCAGCAGCTTGTTGGGGGGATATACGCAGTATTTT. It encodes CASSLLGGYTQYF.